Sequencing of this T cell receptor beta chain was carried out in a study of T-cell reconstitution after alpha-beta-depleted transplantation in children. Study observations and caveats: Roughly two months post-transplant, alpha-beta T cells reportedly originated from several hundred graft clones that had expanded.

Germline CDR1 and CDR2: MNHEY and SVGAGI. Trimming shortened V by 4 bases and J by 2 bases, and 9 bases separated the two germline ends. This CDR3 is built from 14 residues. This clonotype has a handful of counts. Its antigen is currently unknown. Preparing the TCRbeta library involved the use of unique molecular identifiers. MiXCR, applied by TCRdb to the PCR reads, yields one record per CDR3 protein. This sample has approximately 980,000 distinct CDR3 sequences, with roughly 31% found just once. This TCR was recovered from a boy younger than two who had a stem cell transplant for SCID, so the T cells may come from the graft donor. The material was PBMCs, mostly from graft donor cells, obtained 360 days after TCRalphabeta/CD19-depleted stem cell transplant. The chain is built from TRBV6-5 and TRBJ2-1, with D unclear. In DNA form, the CDR3 reads TGTGCCAGCAGTTCCTCAAGGCCCTACAATGAGCAGTTCTTC. This gives the protein CASSSSRPYNEQFF.